This T cell receptor beta chain was retrieved from a study of regulatory T cells in long-lasting Graves disease. Indicated time point: newly diagnosed GD, antithyroid drugs for less than 3 months. Following extraction of RNA from PBMCs, that RNA was used to make the TCR library. The patient group derived from an endocrinology department in Xi'an, China. V dropped 4 bases and J dropped 3 bases, with 10 bases sitting between them. Per the germline V gene, CDR1 is SGHRS and CDR2 is YFSETQ. The CDR3 covers 13 residues. Findings and limits, study-wide: Persistent disease was characterized by preferential usage of TRBV28, TRBJ1-2 and TRBJ2-5.

Construction of TCR beta libraries relied on iRepertoire HTBI primers and on Arm-PCR targeting CDR3 regions. Each CDR3 protein gets one entry after TCRdb re-called the multiplex PCR reads with MiXCR. The sample gives about 450,000 distinct CDR3 sequences, about 17% of which show up once; around 10% is in the top ten. This clonotype was observed many times. Its target is not known. This sample also appeared in a second study, on T cells in Graves' hyperthyroidism and ophthalmopathy. From that study: Criteria for exclusion of patients were uncontrolled infection, other autoimmune disease, pregnancy or lactation.

The chain employs TRBV5-1 and TRBJ2-5, with D possibly TRBD1 on 6 matching bases. The clonotype originates from a woman in her twenties or thirties with Graves disease. This material consisted of peripheral blood mononuclear cells (PBMCs), taken at new diagnosis, from a patient treated with antithyroid drugs. Here the CDR3 DNA reads TGCGCCAGCAGCGAGGGACACGAAGAGACCCAGTACTTC. This codes for CASSEGHEETQYF.